This is a list of T cell receptor beta chains from one sample in a study of control samples from healthy donors and cancer patients. TCRdb's copy holds only in-frame clones and misses some; the assay was immunoSEQ multiplex PCR. The repertoire holds some 99,000 clones, with less than 95% as singletons. Input material: blood. The receptors originated from a human donor in good health. The donor label of this sample is uncertain. The CDR3 runs from the conserved cysteine through the conserved F or W. A D gene is named only where the DNA matches it firmly.

-	TRBJ2-3	TRBV11-2	CASSLGGSGPTDTQYF	TGTGCCAGCAGCTTAGGTGGGTCCGGACCCACAGATACGCAGTATTTT
-	TRBJ1-1	TRBV5-6	CASTKVGGQNTEAFF	TGTGCCAGCACCAAAGTCGGCGGGCAGAACACTGAAGCTTTCTTT
-	TRBJ2-7	TRBV5-6	CASSLLEPYYEQYF	TGTGCCAGCAGCTTACTAGAGCCCTACTACGAGCAGTACTTC
-	TRBJ1-1	TRBV10-3	CAISVRENTEAFF	TGTGCCATCAGTGTAAGGGAGAACACTGAAGCTTTCTTT
TRBD1	TRBJ2-6	TRBV5-1	CASSLAGTGRTGANVLTF	TGCGCCAGCAGCTTGGCCGGGACAGGGAGAACTGGGGCCAACGTCCTGACTTTC
-	TRBJ1-2	TRBV7-2	CASSSRYGYTF	TGTGCCAGCAGCTCGCGTTATGGCTACACCTTC
-	TRBJ2-7	TRBV27	CASSPRQYYEQYF	TGTGCCAGCAGTCCCCGACAATACTACGAGCAGTACTTC
-	TRBJ1-6	TRBV10-3	CAISEGQLSHSPLHF	TGTGCCATCAGTGAGGGACAGCTGTCCCATTCACCCCTCCACTTT
-	TRBJ2-3	TRBV3-1/TRBV3-2	CASSQEVATQYF	TGTGCCAGCAGCCAAGAGGTGGCTACGCAGTATTTT
TRBD1	TRBJ1-2	TRBV30	CAWRGPGGYGYTF	TGTGCCTGGAGAGGCCCAGGGGGCTATGGCTACACCTTC
-	TRBJ1-1	TRBV7-9	CASSEALNTEAFF	TGTGCCAGCAGTGAAGCTTTGAACACTGAAGCTTTCTTT
-	TRBJ2-7	TRBV7-2	CASSRNRARQYF	TGTGCCAGCAGCCGTAACAGGGCTCGGCAGTACTTC
-	TRBJ1-1	TRBV6-5	CASSYRGERGEAFF	TGTGCCAGCAGTTACCGGGGCGAGAGGGGGGAAGCTTTCTTT
TRBD1	TRBJ2-5	TRBV19	CASSSDRGRETQYF	TGTGCCAGTAGTAGCGACAGGGGCCGGGAGACCCAGTACTTC
-	TRBJ2-2	TRBV6-2/TRBV6-3	CASSLPGRAKTGELFF	TGTGCCAGCAGTCTACCGGGGAGAGCGAAAACCGGGGAGCTGTTTTTT
-	TRBJ1-1	TRBV30	CAWSFGGDTEAFF	TGTGCCTGGAGCTTTGGTGGTGACACTGAAGCTTTCTTT
-	TRBJ2-1	TRBV7-9	CASSPSPGAEQFF	TGTGCCAGCAGCCCCTCCCCAGGGGCTGAGCAGTTCTTC